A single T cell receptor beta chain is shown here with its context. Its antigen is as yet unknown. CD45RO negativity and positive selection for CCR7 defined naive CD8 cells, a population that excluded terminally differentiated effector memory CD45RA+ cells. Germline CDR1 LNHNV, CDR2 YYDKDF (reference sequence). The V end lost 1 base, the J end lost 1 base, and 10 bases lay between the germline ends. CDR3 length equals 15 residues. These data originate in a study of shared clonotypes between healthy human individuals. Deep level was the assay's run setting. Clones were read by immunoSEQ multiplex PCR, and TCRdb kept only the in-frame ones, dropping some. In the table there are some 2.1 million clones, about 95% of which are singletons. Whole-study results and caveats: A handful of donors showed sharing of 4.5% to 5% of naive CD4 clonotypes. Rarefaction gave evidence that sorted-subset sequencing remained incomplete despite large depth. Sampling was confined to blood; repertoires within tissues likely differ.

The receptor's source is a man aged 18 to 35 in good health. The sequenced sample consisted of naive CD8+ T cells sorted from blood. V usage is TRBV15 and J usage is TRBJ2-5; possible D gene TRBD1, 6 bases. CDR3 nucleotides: TGTGCCACCAGCAGAGGTAGGGGGATCCAAGAGACCCAGTACTTC. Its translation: CATSRGRGIQETQYF.